This T cell receptor (beta chain) was observed in a study of blood T cell repertoires in COVID-19. Study at large: Collection of acute and convalescent COVID-19 samples took place in the United States, Italy and Spain. The cDNA or gDNA used as material had been derived from T cells, B-cell-depleted T cells, or PBMCs.

TCRdb keeps only in-frame clones here, not all; method: immunoSEQ multiplex PCR. The repertoire includes roughly 280,000 clones, 86% of them detected once, and 3.6% sits in the top ten. The TCR was taken from a man aged 18 to 29 with active or convalescent COVID-19. Sequencing input: peripheral blood.

CDR3 residues: CASRRQHTGELFF. The CDR3 region has the DNA TGTGCCAGTAGGCGACAGCACACCGGGGAGCTGTTTTTT. The chain couples TRBV19 to TRBJ2-2; D might be TRBD1 (5 bases). Germline values: CDR1 LNHDA, CDR2 SQIVND (reference sequence). The CDR3 sequence is 13 residues long. V shed 6 bases and J shed 3 bases, with 8 bases lying between them.